Following are 31 T cell receptor beta chains from one sample sequenced in a study of blood T cell repertoires in COVID-19. Profiled with immunoSEQ multiplex PCR; TCRdb holds only in-frame clones, not every one. The repertoire holds approximately 200,000 clones, about 81% seen once, with 3.2% in the top ten. The source material was PBMCs or T cells enriched from blood (not recorded which). These receptors were obtained from a woman in her twenties or thirties who had recovered from COVID-19.

The chain has TRBV27 and TRBJ2-7, with TRBD1 matching 9 bases. CDR3 length: 15 amino acids. Germline V gene sequence: CDR1 MNHEY, CDR2 SMNVEV (reference sequence). Germline trimming cut 0 bases from V and 4 bases from J; bases unmatched to any gene: 4. This CDR3 is CASSLSTGGIYEQYF. CDR3 bases: TGTGCCAGCAGTTTATCCACAGGGGGCATATACGAGCAGTACTTC.

This clone was counted once. The chain couples TRBV6-5 to TRBJ1-2, with D unclear. Trimming removed 4 bases at V and 8 bases at J, with 14 bases between. Germline CDR1 reads MNHEY; CDR2 reads SVGAGI. CDR3 size: 13 residues. The CDR3 region has the DNA TGTGCCAGCAGTTCCTACTCGGGGAGCGGCTACACCTTC. This encodes CASSSYSGSGYTF.

The chain uses TRBV7-9 and TRBJ2-3; D not certain. Trimming left V 4 bases short and J 0 bases short, with 5 bases between. The CDR3 totals 13 residues. Germline CDR1 SEHNR, CDR2 FQNEAQ (reference sequence). As DNA, the CDR3 is TGTGCCAGCAGCTCCGTCAGCACAGATACGCAGTATTTT. It is translated as CASSSVSTDTQYF.

The chain employs TRBV5-6 and TRBJ1-2; D unresolved. The CDR3 runs 13 residues. Deletions cut 1 base from V and 4 bases from J, with 8 bases between. The germline V gene has CDR1 SGHDT and CDR2 YYEEEE. CDR3: CASSLSQIYGYTF. The CDR3 DNA reads TGTGCCAGCAGCTTGTCACAGATCTATGGCTACACCTTC.

This clone occurred once. The J gene is TRBJ1-2, the V gene TRBV7-8, with a tentative D call TRBD1 (6 bases). The CDR3 length is 17 residues. Trimming removed 5 bases from V and 6 bases from J, with 25 bases in between. Germline assignment: CDR1 SGHVS and CDR2 FQNEAQ. As DNA, the CDR3 is TGTGCCAGCAGCCCCCGCCCCCCGACAGGTACCCCTCATGGCTACACCTTC. It is translated as CASSPRPPTGTPHGYTF.

V and J are TRBV5-1 and TRBJ1-2, with TRBD1 identical over 7 bases. This CDR3 has 15 amino acids. Per germline, CDR1 SGHRS and CDR2 YFSETQ. Trimming cost V 3 bases and J 0 bases; bases outside gene matches: 5. CDR3 nucleotides: TGCGCCAGCAGCTCCAGGGGGATAGCTAACTATGGCTACACCTTC. Its protein is CASSSRGIANYGYTF. Supplemented by reference TRBV5-1 and TRBJ1-2, the full variable domain reads KAGVTQTPRYLIKTRGQQVTLSCSPISGHRSVSWYQQTPGQGLQFLFEYFSETQRNKGNFPGRFSGRQFSNSRSEMNVSTLELGDSALYLCASSSRGIANYGYTFGSGTRLTVV.

The chain employs TRBV25-1 and TRBJ1-2, with TRBD1 identical over 7 bases. The V gene's germline CDR1 is MGHDK and CDR2 SYGVNS. The junction had 8 bases not matched to a gene; V was cut back by 3 bases and J by 4 bases. The CDR3 totals 15 residues. This chain's CDR3 is CASSDPQGQGYGYTF. For the CDR3, the DNA is TGTGCCAGCAGTGACCCACAGGGGCAGGGCTATGGCTACACCTTC.

The rearrangement uses TRBV2 and TRBJ1-1; TRBD1 is a possible D gene (6 bases). V lost 6 bases, J lost 1 base, and 18 bases lay in between. Germline V CDR1 and CDR2: SNHLY, FYNNEI. CDR3 size: 16 residues. CDR3 sequence reads: CASSHQGGSRNTEAFF. CDR3 DNA: TGTGCCAGCAGCCACCAAGGGGGAAGCCGGAACACTGAAGCTTTCTTT.

This clone was observed once. The chain carries TRBV19 and TRBJ1-4; the D gene is possibly TRBD1 (6 bases). CDR1 is LNHDA and CDR2 is SQIVND in the germline V gene (reference sequence). This CDR3 has 15 residues. V was cut by 6 bases and J by 4 bases, with 15 bases left in between. The CDR3 is CASSLPQGLNEKLFF. DNA for the CDR3: TGTGCCAGTAGCCTCCCACAGGGCCTTAATGAAAAACTGTTTTTT.

CDR3: CASSPPGPRLNNEQFF. The CDR3 DNA sequence: TGTGCCAGCAGCCCCCCAGGTCCACGCCTCAACAATGAGCAGTTCTTC. The rearrangement joins TRBV9 to TRBJ2-1; D gene uncertain. The CDR3 is made up of 16 amino acids. Germline-derived CDR1 and CDR2 are SGDLS and YYNGEE. The V end lost 4 bases, the J end lost 5 bases, and 19 bases lay between the germline ends.

CDR3: CASTFGGTGELFF. The CDR3 DNA follows: TGTGCCAGCACTTTCGGGGGCACCGGGGAGCTGTTTTTT. The chain employs TRBV28 and TRBJ2-2; a possible D gene is TRBD2 (6 bases). The CDR3 covers 13 residues. The V gene lost 7 bases and the J gene lost 4 bases, with 10 bases spanning the gap. Germline values: CDR1 MDHEN, CDR2 SYDVKM.

As for this clone: A read error may account for a junction end that differs from germline. CDR3 in DNA: TGTGCCAGCAGGACTAGCGGGAACCCCGGGGAGCTGTTTTTT. It yields the protein CASRTSGNPGELFF. The chain uses TRBV25-1 and TRBJ2-2; the match to TRBD2 covers 11 bases. The CDR3 totals 14 residues. CDR1 is MGHDK, CDR2 SYGVNS, per germline. Full variable domain (rest looked up from reference TRBV25-1 and TRBJ2-2): EADIYQTPRYLVIGTGKKITLECSQTMGHDKMYWYQQDPGMELHLIHYSYGVNSTEKGDLSSESTVSRIRTEHFPLTLESARPSHTSQYLCASRTSGNPGELFFGEGSRLTVL.

This rearrangement joins TRBV27 to TRBJ2-7; TRBD2 agrees at 9 bases. The ends lost 4 bases at V and 1 base at J; junction bases unmatched: 5. The CDR3 covers 15 residues. Germline CDR1 is MNHEY and CDR2 is SMNVEV (reference sequence). CDR3 sequence (DNA): TGTGCCAGCAGTTCTCCGACTAGCGGATCCTACGAGCAGTACTTC. This codes for CASSSPTSGSYEQYF.

This clone has only one observation. This chain connects TRBV19 to TRBJ2-2; maybe TRBD1 (6 bases). The V gene lost 3 bases and the J gene lost 4 bases, with 24 bases spanning the gap. The CDR3 totals 19 residues. Germline lookup yields CDR1 LNHDA and CDR2 SQIVND (reference sequence). The DNA for the CDR3 is TGTGCCAGTAGTATCCGGTGGGTACAGGGCACGGTATCCACCGGGGAGCTGTTTTTT. Amino acids: CASSIRWVQGTVSTGELFF. Filled out from reference TRBV19 and TRBJ2-2, the complete variable domain reads DGGITQSPKYLFRKEGQNVTLSCEQNLNHDAMYWYRQDPGQGLRLIYYSQIVNDFQKGDIAEGYSVSREKKESFPLTVTSAQKNPTAFYLCASSIRWVQGTVSTGELFFGEGSRLTVL.

This clone showed up just once. This sequence joins TRBV1 and TRBJ2-7; TRBD2 is taken as the D call from the table, unchecked against the DNA. TRBV1 is annotated as a pseudogene. The CDR3 is 17 amino acids. The CDR3 nucleotides are TGCACCAGCAGCCCCCGGACTTTGCTAGCGGGCTCCTACGAGCAGTACTTC. Its translation: CTSSPRTLLAGSYEQYF.

The chain carries TRBV20-1 and TRBJ1-3; D not resolved. V was shortened by 3 bases and J by 2 bases, with 14 bases between the two germline ends. CDR1 DFQATT and CDR2 SNEGSKA come from the germline V gene (reference sequence). The CDR3 is 15 amino acids. CDR3 amino acids: CSASGGLITGNTIYF. The CDR3 bases are TGCAGTGCTAGTGGCGGATTGATTACTGGAAACACCATATATTTT.

V is TRBV19 and J is TRBJ1-6; a possible D gene is TRBD1 (5 bases). The V end lost 6 bases, the J end lost 4 bases, and 13 bases lay between the germline ends. The CDR3 runs to 15 residues. The V gene's germline CDR1 is LNHDA and CDR2 SQIVND (reference sequence). DNA of the CDR3: TGTGCCAGTAGCCCGTTAGACAGTTATAATTCACCCCTCCACTTT. Amino acids: CASSPLDSYNSPLHF.

The chain has TRBV30 and TRBJ2-1; 11 bases line up with TRBD2. V was pared by 2 bases and J by 0 bases, with 12 bases of the junction left unmatched. The CDR3 is made up of 19 amino acids. The germline V gene encodes CDR1 GTSNPN and CDR2 SVGIG (reference sequence). The CDR3 coding sequence is TGTGCCTGGAGTATGCGGTCTAGCGGGAGGTATTTCTCCTACAATGAGCAGTTCTTC. Amino acid sequence: CAWSMRSSGRYFSYNEQFF.

V and J are TRBV5-1 and TRBJ1-4, with TRBD1 matching 8 bases. V shed 3 bases and J 0 bases; nucleotides not matched to a gene: 7. Per germline, CDR1 SGHRS and CDR2 YFSETQ. The CDR3 has 17 residues. The CDR3 DNA reads TGCGCCAGCAGCTCTGGACAGGGAGTTGCAACTAATGAAAAACTGTTTTTT. Residues: CASSSGQGVATNEKLFF.

The rearrangement joins TRBV6-5 to TRBJ1-6; D might be TRBD1 (6 bases). Germline V gives CDR1 MNHEY, CDR2 SVGAGI. V lost 5 bases and J lost 7, with 12 bases in between. CDR3 size: 14 residues. The CDR3 here is CASSSDRRNSPLHF. The CDR3 nucleotides are TGTGCCAGCAGTAGTGACAGGCGGAATTCACCCCTCCACTTT.

The chain is built from TRBV2 and TRBJ1-5; TRBD1 matches at 8 bases. V shed 6 bases and J 4 bases; nucleotides not matched to a gene: 5. Germline CDR1 is SNHLY and CDR2 is FYNNEI. The CDR3 has 14 amino acids. The CDR3 bases are TGTGCCAGCAGCAAGGACAGGGTTAATCAGCCCCAGCATTTT. It codes for CASSKDRVNQPQHF.

The V and J genes are TRBV21-1 and TRBJ2-7; the table's D call, TRBD1, was not checked against the DNA. TRBV21-1 is deemed a pseudogene. CDR3 length: 13 amino acids. The CDR3 reads CASTGTGVYEQYV. DNA for the CDR3: TGTGCCAGCACCGGGACAGGTGTGTACGAGCAGTACGTC.

This chain links TRBV12-3 or TRBV12-4 with TRBJ2-1; D might be TRBD2 (5 bases). V was clipped by 5 bases and J by 4 bases, with 9 bases between them. This CDR3 has 13 amino acids. The CDR3 nucleotides are TGTGCCAGCAGTGTGGACTTTTACAATGAGCAGTTCTTC. Translating gives CASSVDFYNEQFF.

The chain combines TRBV28 with TRBJ1-4, with 7 bases fitting TRBD1. Per the germline V gene, CDR1 is MDHEN and CDR2 is SYDVKM. The CDR3 is made up of 14 amino acids. V dropped 6 bases and J dropped 4; count of bases not matched to a gene: 5. Written as DNA, the CDR3 is TGTGCCAGCAGCACAGGGGTGATTAATGAAAAACTGTTTTTT. Translation: CASSTGVINEKLFF.

The genes are TRBV19 and TRBJ1-5; TRBD1 matches at 10 bases. The junction had 2 bases not matched to a gene; V was cut back by 3 bases and J by 3 bases. CDR1 LNHDA and CDR2 SQIVND come from the germline V gene (reference sequence). CDR3 length: 15 residues. For the CDR3, the DNA is TGTGCCAGTAGTATCGGGACAGGGGTCAATCAGCCCCAGCATTTT. Amino acids: CASSIGTGVNQPQHF.

This clone turned up a few times. This rearrangement joins TRBV24-1 to TRBJ1-5; weak D call: TRBD1 (6 bases). Germline loops: CDR1 KGHDR, CDR2 SFDVKD. V shed 3 bases and J shed 2 bases, with 13 bases lying between them. The CDR3 is made up of 16 amino acids. CDR3 residues: CATSDVRGTGNQPQHF. In DNA form, the CDR3 reads TGTGCCACCAGTGATGTAAGGGGGACGGGCAATCAGCCCCAGCATTTT.

The V and J genes are TRBV7-2 and TRBJ1-2, with TRBD1 matching over 11 bases. Germline assignment: CDR1 SGHTA and CDR2 FQGNSA. The V gene end was trimmed by 7 bases and the J gene end by 8 bases; junction bases not matched to a gene: 9. The CDR3 is 14 amino acids. CDR3 sequence: CASTQGQGAGGYTF. The CDR3 nucleotides read TGTGCCAGCACCCAAGGACAGGGGGCAGGGGGCTACACCTTC. Full variable domain (remainder filled in from reference TRBV7-2 and TRBJ1-2): GAGVSQSPSNKVTEKGKDVELRCDPISGHTALYWYRQSLGQGLEFLIYFQGNSAPDKSGLPSDRFSAERTGGSVSTLTIQRTQQEDSAVYLCASTQGQGAGGYTFGSGTRLTVV.

The V gene is TRBV7-2, the J gene TRBJ2-1, with 11 nucleotides matching TRBD2. The CDR3 consists of 19 residues. Germline CDR1 reads SGHTA; CDR2 reads FQGNSA. The V segment lost 5 bases and the J segment 2 bases; nucleotides outside the gene matches: 14. The CDR3 coding sequence is TGTGCCAGCAGCCGCGGGGTGTTAGCGGGAGGGCCAGCCTACAATGAGCAGTTCTTC. Protein product: CASSRGVLAGGPAYNEQFF.

The chain uses TRBV5-1 and TRBJ2-3, with D hard to call. Germline assignment: CDR1 SGHRS and CDR2 YFSETQ. The CDR3 is 14 amino acids. The ends were cut back, 1 base at V and 6 bases at J, with 12 bases in the middle. The CDR3 bases are TGCGCCAGCAGCTTGATCCTAGATGGGGATACGCAGTATTTT. The encoded protein is CASSLILDGDTQYF.

This clone has a single count. The rearrangement links TRBV5-6 to TRBJ2-2; TRBD2 might be the D (7 bases). In germline, CDR1 is SGHDT, CDR2 YYEEEE. V lost 4 bases, J lost 7 bases, and 20 bases lay in between. This CDR3 contains 16 residues. For the CDR3, the DNA is TGTGCCAGCAGCCGGGGGCGGGAGATTATCTACGGGGAGCTGTTTTTT. Protein sequence: CASSRGREIIYGELFF.

V and J are TRBV28 and TRBJ2-5; possibly TRBD1 for D (7 bases). Trimming shortened V by 3 bases and J by 6 bases, and 11 bases separated the two germline ends. CDR1 is MDHEN and CDR2 is SYDVKM in the germline V gene. The CDR3 sequence is 13 residues long. CDR3 amino acids: CASSLSGGKTQYF. CDR3 coding DNA: TGTGCCAGCAGTTTGTCAGGGGGGAAGACCCAGTACTTC. Variable domain in full (rest from reference TRBV28 and TRBJ2-5): DVKVTQSSRYLVKRTGEKVFLECVQDMDHENMFWYRQDPGLGLRLIYFSYDVKMKEKGDIPEGYSVSREKKERFSLILESASTNQTSMYLCASSLSGGKTQYFGPGTRLLVL.